The 27 T cell receptor beta chains reported below all come from one sample, sequenced in a study of CD8+CD57+ T cells in acquired aplastic anemia. Using genomic DNA as the template, TCR beta VDJ and CDR3 profiling was carried out. TCRdb used MiXCR to reprocess the reads, holding one entry per CDR3 protein. This table holds under 350,000 distinct CDR3 sequences, 45% to 65% found once. Patients selected for sequencing had displayed CD8+CD57+ cell expansion by flow cytometry. Specimen: sorted CD4+, CD8+, or CD8+CD57+ T cells (not recorded which) from PBMCs. The receptors were sampled from a human donor with aplastic anemia.

This clonotype showed up just a few times. The V call is TRBV15, the J call TRBJ2-1; 12 bases match TRBD1. Unmatched junction bases numbered 9, after V lost 2 bases and J lost 7 bases. The CDR3 is 17 amino acids. CDR1 LNHNV and CDR2 YYDKDF come from the germline V gene (reference sequence). CDR3 amino acids: CATSRPFPGQGANEQFF. The CDR3 coding sequence is TGTGCCACCAGCAGACCATTTCCGGGACAGGGGGCGAATGAGCAGTTCTTC. Drawing the rest from reference TRBV15 and TRBJ2-1, the complete variable domain is DAMVIQNPRYQVTQFGKPVTLSCSQTLNHNVMYWYQQKSSQAPKLLFHYYDKDFNNEADTPDNFQSRRPNTSFCFLDIRSPGLGDTAMYLCATSRPFPGQGANEQFFGPGTRLTVL.

This chain joins TRBV24-1 and TRBJ1-2; 7 nucleotides agree with TRBD1. The CDR3 runs to 13 residues. V lost 4 bases and J lost 6; bases outside the gene matches: 4. In germline, CDR1 is KGHDR, CDR2 SFDVKD. The CDR3 sequence: CATSETGCNGYTF. The DNA of the CDR3 is TGTGCCACCAGTGAGACAGGGTGTAATGGCTACACCTTC.

The chain has TRBV24-1 and TRBJ2-1; 10 bases match TRBD2. Germline V gene data show CDR1 as KGHDR and CDR2 as SFDVKD. Trimming took 4 bases from V and 0 from J; bases not matched to a gene: 2. This CDR3 region has 16 residues. This CDR3 is CATSESSGGSYNEQFF. The CDR3 DNA sequence: TGTGCCACCAGTGAATCTAGCGGGGGCTCCTACAATGAGCAGTTCTTC.

In its sample, this clonotype was seen a few times. The junction departs from the called germline gene at one end, perhaps through a read error. V and J are TRBV20-1 and TRBJ2-7; weak D call: TRBD1 (6 bases). The CDR3 loop spans 16 amino acids. Per germline, CDR1 DFQATT and CDR2 SNEGSKA (reference sequence). CDR3 DNA: TGCAGTGCTAGACTCACGGACCGGGACATCCCCTACGAGCAGTGCTTC. As protein: CSARLTDRDIPYEQCF.

The rearrangement uses TRBV20-1 and TRBJ1-2; TRBD1 is a possible D gene (6 bases). Trimming took off 3 bases at V and 8 bases at J, with 10 bases between the two ends. The CDR3 spans 11 residues. CDR1 and CDR2 (germline): DFQATT, SNEGSKA (reference sequence). CDR3: CSASGGHGYTF. The CDR3 DNA reads as TGCAGTGCTAGTGGGGGGCACGGCTACACCTTC.

The chain uses TRBV2 and TRBJ1-1, with TRBD1 matching over 11 bases. The CDR3 sequence is 15 residues long. Trimming cost V 7 bases and J 13 bases; bases outside gene matches: 17. Germline V gene lookup returns CDR1 SNHLY and CDR2 FYNNEI. The CDR3 sequence: CASTSLGTGGSVGFF. CDR3 bases: TGTGCCAGCACTTCATTGGGGACAGGGGGTAGTGTTGGTTTCTTT.

V is TRBV6-5 and J is TRBJ1-2; D possibly corresponds to TRBD1 (5 bases). Between the trimmed V and J ends, which lost 2 bases and 5 bases, there was a span of 9 bases. The CDR3 is 13 residues long. Germline CDR1 MNHEY, CDR2 SVGAGI. The chain's CDR3 is CASSYGALYGYTF. The CDR3 bases are TGTGCCAGCAGTTACGGGGCCTTATATGGCTACACCTTC.

This clonotype was recorded at least ten times. This chain connects TRBV24-1 to TRBJ1-2, with a weak D call TRBD1 (6 bases). The CDR3 is 13 residues long. Trimming shortened V by 9 bases and J by 4 bases, and 14 bases separated the two germline ends. CDR1 and CDR2 from the germline V gene are KGHDR and SFDVKD. DNA of the CDR3: TGTGCCACCCAACAGGGAGCTCCCTATGGCTACACCTTC. Translation gives CATQQGAPYGYTF.

The gene calls are TRBV12-3 or TRBV12-4 and TRBJ2-7; 8 bases are shared with TRBD2. Trimming removed 6 bases from V and 3 bases from J; junction bases left unmatched: 4. The CDR3 extends over 13 amino acids. This chain's CDR3 is CASRAGTSYEQYF. The DNA for the CDR3 is TGTGCCAGCAGGGCCGGGACTAGCTACGAGCAGTACTTC.

In this sample, this clonotype turned up a few times. V and J are TRBV10-2 and TRBJ1-1; weak D call: TRBD1 (5 bases). CDR1 WSHSY and CDR2 SAAADI come from the germline V gene. Trimming stripped 7 bases from V and 8 bases from J, with 14 bases between. This CDR3 region has 12 residues. The CDR3 spells CASKSDSQEAFF. DNA for the CDR3: TGCGCCAGCAAATCCGACAGCCAAGAAGCTTTCTTT.

The rearrangement links TRBV6-1 to TRBJ1-3; D not certain. V lost 2 bases to trimming and J lost 0 bases, with 14 bases between them. Germline lookup yields CDR1 MNHNS and CDR2 SASEGT. CDR3 length equals 17 residues. This chain's CDR3 is CASSEFPGIDSGNTIYF. CDR3 in DNA: TGTGCCAGCAGTGAATTTCCGGGGATCGACTCTGGAAACACCATATATTTT.

CDR3 loop: CASSPQGLNTGELFF. The DNA of the CDR3 is TGTGCCAGCAGCCCCCAAGGATTGAACACCGGGGAGCTGTTTTTT. This chain uses TRBV7-9 with TRBJ2-2; D is unclear. The CDR3 loop spans 15 amino acids. Per germline, CDR1 SEHNR and CDR2 FQNEAQ (reference sequence). Trimming pared 5 bases from V and 1 base from J, leaving 11 bases between.

CDR3 in amino acids: CASSINRGHYEQYF. The CDR3 region has the DNA TGTGCCAGCAGCATAAACAGGGGGCACTACGAGCAGTACTTC. The V gene is TRBV11-3, the J gene TRBJ2-7; 9 bases fit TRBD1. The ends lost 5 bases at V and 3 bases at J; junction bases unmatched: 5. Germline CDR1 is SGHNT and CDR2 is YENEEA. The CDR3 loop spans 14 amino acids.

The V call is TRBV25-1, the J call TRBJ2-3; D ambiguous. Trimming stripped 4 bases from V and 0 bases from J, with 8 bases between. The CDR3 runs to 14 residues. Looked up from germline, CDR1 is MGHDK and CDR2 is SYGVNS. Here the CDR3 DNA reads TGTGCCAGCAGTGGTGGCCTCAGCACAGATACGCAGTATTTT. Protein sequence: CASSGGLSTDTQYF.

The chain is built from TRBV24-1 and TRBJ2-1, with a possible D match to TRBD1 (5 bases). The CDR3 contains 14 residues. Germline loops: CDR1 KGHDR, CDR2 SFDVKD. The V and J ends lost 9 bases and 0 bases respectively, with 11 bases between them. This chain's CDR3 is CATGNRNSYNEQFF. In DNA form, the CDR3 reads TGTGCCACCGGGAACAGGAACTCCTACAATGAGCAGTTCTTC.

This clonotype showed up just a few times. This chain links TRBV3-1 with TRBJ1-3; TRBD1 agrees at 7 bases. Per germline, CDR1 LGHDT and CDR2 YNNKEL (reference sequence). V was pared by 4 bases and J by 8 bases, with 11 bases of the junction left unmatched. The CDR3 is 15 amino acids. CDR3 protein: CASSLATGYKDTIYF. In nucleotides, the CDR3 is TGTGCCAGCAGCCTCGCGACAGGGTACAAGGACACCATATATTTT.

The CDR3 DNA follows: TGTGCCACCAGTGATTTATGGGCGGGTGAGCAGTTCTTC. It translates to CATSDLWAGEQFF. The chain carries TRBV24-1 and TRBJ2-1; D perhaps matches TRBD2 (5 bases). The CDR3 is 13 residues long. Germline-derived CDR1 and CDR2 are KGHDR and SFDVKD. V lost 1 base and J lost 9, with 9 bases in between.

The genes are TRBV27 and TRBJ2-1; D remains ambiguous. This CDR3 comprises 13 residues. Trimming removed 5 bases at V and 2 bases at J, with 7 bases between. CDR1 is MNHEY and CDR2 is SMNVEV in the germline V gene (reference sequence). The DNA of the CDR3 is TGTGCCAGCAGTCCCGGTACCTACAATGAGCAGTTCTTC. As protein: CASSPGTYNEQFF.

This clonotype occurred a few times. CDR3 coding DNA: TGTGCCAGCAGTGACGGGACTAGCGGGGGGGCCAATGAGCAGTTCTTC. Translation: CASSDGTSGGANEQFF. The V and J genes are TRBV6-4 and TRBJ2-1; 16 nucleotides match TRBD2. The germline gives CDR1 MRHNA, CDR2 SNTAGT. Unmatched junction bases numbered 1, after V lost 2 bases and J lost 6 bases. CDR3 length: 16 amino acids.

This clonotype was picked up many times. The chain couples TRBV9 to TRBJ2-3; 12 bases align to TRBD2. Germline values: CDR1 SGDLS, CDR2 YYNGEE. J was trimmed by 4 bases and V by 4 bases; bases with no gene match: 4. The length of the CDR3 is 15 residues. The CDR3 region has the DNA TGTGCCAGCAGCCCCCGACTAGCGGGAGCAGATACGCAGTATTTT. This sequence encodes CASSPRLAGADTQYF.

The chain is built from TRBV25-1 and TRBJ1-6, with a possible D match to TRBD1 (5 bases). The CDR3 has 16 residues. V shed 5 bases and J shed 4 bases, with 15 bases lying between them. CDR1 is MGHDK, CDR2 SYGVNS, per germline. The CDR3 region is CASSPFGGRYNSPLHF. The DNA of the CDR3 is TGTGCCAGCAGTCCTTTCGGGGGACGTTATAATTCACCCCTCCACTTT. Complete variable domain (other parts from reference TRBV25-1 and TRBJ1-6): EADIYQTPRYLVIGTGKKITLECSQTMGHDKMYWYQQDPGMELHLIHYSYGVNSTEKGDLSSESTVSRIRTEHFPLTLESARPSHTSQYLCASSPFGGRYNSPLHFGNGTRLTVT.

The gene calls are TRBV20-1 and TRBJ2-3; D might be TRBD2 (6 bases). CDR3 size: 17 residues. Trimming took 4 bases from V and 1 from J, leaving 21 bases between them. Germline V gene lookup returns CDR1 DFQATT and CDR2 SNEGSKA (reference sequence). The CDR3 loop is CSATVGVWASGTDTQYF. The CDR3 nucleotides read TGCAGTGCTACGGTCGGGGTTTGGGCTAGCGGCACAGATACGCAGTATTTT.

This clonotype was recorded at least ten times. The chain has TRBV20-1 and TRBJ2-3; tentatively, D is TRBD2 (6 bases). The length of the CDR3 is 13 residues. Trimming took off 0 bases at V and 13 bases at J, with 17 bases between the two ends. Germline CDR1 and CDR2: DFQATT and SNEGSKA (reference sequence). The CDR3 spells CSARDRGNDLKYF. The CDR3 bases are TGCAGTGCTAGAGATCGCGGGAACGATCTAAAGTATTTT.

This clonotype was observed at least ten times. The chain recombines TRBV2 with TRBJ1-5; TRBD1 might be the D (5 bases). CDR1 SNHLY and CDR2 FYNNEI come from the germline V gene. The CDR3 sequence is 13 residues long. Trimming took off 7 bases at V and 4 bases at J, with 11 bases between the two ends. CDR3 protein: CASNQGRNQPQHF. CDR3 bases: TGTGCCAGCAACCAGGGTCGGAATCAGCCCCAGCATTTT.

The chain links TRBV20-1 to TRBJ2-7; no clear D. CDR3 length: 12 amino acids. In germline, CDR1 is DFQATT, CDR2 SNEGSKA (reference sequence). V dropped 3 bases and J dropped 5 bases, with 11 bases sitting between them. In DNA form, the CDR3 reads TGCAGTGCTAGTGCTATGGTGAACGAGCAGTACTTC. Its translation is CSASAMVNEQYF.

The chain combines TRBV19 with TRBJ1-6, with 7 bases identical to TRBD1. The CDR3 runs to 15 residues. J lost 9 bases, V lost 1 base, and 6 bases had no gene match. Germline lookup yields CDR1 LNHDA and CDR2 SQIVND (reference sequence). The CDR3 DNA sequence: TGTGCCAGTAGTATAGTAGAGGGGGCGAGTTCACCCCTCCACTTT. This codes for CASSIVEGASSPLHF. The variable domain in full, with the rest retrieved from reference TRBV19 and TRBJ1-6, is DGGITQSPKYLFRKEGQNVTLSCEQNLNHDAMYWYRQDPGQGLRLIYYSQIVNDFQKGDIAEGYSVSREKKESFPLTVTSAQKNPTAFYLCASSIVEGASSPLHFGNGTRLTVT.

This clonotype has a count of ten or more. The V and J genes are TRBV5-1 and TRBJ1-1; 8 bases are shared with TRBD1. Germline CDR1 is SGHRS and CDR2 is YFSETQ. The CDR3 totals 13 residues. Trimming cost V 5 bases and J 4 bases; bases outside gene matches: 4. The DNA for the CDR3 is TGCGCCAGCAGAGCTACAGGGGGCACTGAAGCTTTCTTT. It codes for CASRATGGTEAFF.